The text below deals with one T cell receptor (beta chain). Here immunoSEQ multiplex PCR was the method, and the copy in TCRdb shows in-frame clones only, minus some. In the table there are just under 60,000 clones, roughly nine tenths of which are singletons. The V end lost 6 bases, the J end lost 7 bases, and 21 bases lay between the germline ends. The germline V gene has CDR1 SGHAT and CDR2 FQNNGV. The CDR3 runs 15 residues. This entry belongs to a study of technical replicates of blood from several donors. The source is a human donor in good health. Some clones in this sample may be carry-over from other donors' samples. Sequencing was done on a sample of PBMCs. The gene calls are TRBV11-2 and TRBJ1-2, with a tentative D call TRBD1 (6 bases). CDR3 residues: CASRPNRAGLAGYTF. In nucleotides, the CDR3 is TGTGCCAGCAGACCGAACAGGGCCGGCTTAGCTGGCTACACCTTC. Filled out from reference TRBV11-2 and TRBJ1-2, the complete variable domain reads EAGVAQSPRYKIIEKRQSVAFWCNPISGHATLYWYQQILGQGPKLLIQFQNNGVVDDSQLPKDRFSAERLKGVDSTLKIQPAKLEDSAVYLCASRPNRAGLAGYTFGSGTRLTVV.